This TCR beta chain emerged from a study of HIV-infected patients and healthy controls. General observations from the study: Healthy control repertoires had roughly threefold more distinct CDR3s than untreated HIV+ repertoires, and higher Shannon diversity. MAIT alpha-chain CDR3s were frequent in healthy controls, depleted in HIV+.

CDR3 length: 14 residues. Per germline, CDR1 DFQATT and CDR2 SNEGSKA (reference sequence). V shed 6 bases and J 0 bases; nucleotides not matched to a gene: 8. The repertoire came from unfractionated whole blood and reflected all unsorted peripheral T cells. RNA came from more than 2 ml of peripheral blood. About this clonotype itself: The antigen is undetermined.

cDNA was made from approximately 500 ng RNA using alpha and beta constant primers. Using multiplexing indices, alpha and beta chain libraries were generated apart by chain-specific third strand synthesis. TCRdb reanalysed the 5' RACE reads using MiXCR and keeps one entry per CDR3 protein. The sample shows approximately 25,000 distinct CDR3 sequences, 8.5% to 9% of them seen only once. This clonotype was sampled from an adult in good health. The rearrangement uses TRBV20-1 and TRBJ2-7; 7 bases map to TRBD2. The sample consisted of blood. The CDR3 region is CSAPSGGSSYEQYF. CDR3 bases: TGCAGTGCACCTTCGGGGGGAAGCTCCTACGAGCAGTACTTC.